The entry that follows covers one T cell receptor (beta chain) sequence. Its antigen is unknown. Based on CD45RO/CCR7/CD25/CD127/CD95/CD27, CD4+ regulatory, stem cell-like memory, naive and central memory cells were sorted. This specimen belongs to a study of beta chain features in type 1 diabetes. Whole-study context: What patients shared with healthy donors was a similar profile of age, gender and cell yields. General observations from the study: A moderate, significant TCRB CDR3 shortening appeared in type 1 diabetes across four CD4+ subsets. Although PCR might favor shorter templates, it would do so equally in patients and controls. For cells with high TCR expression, cDNA sequencing could yield over-representation.

The sequenced template was cDNA made from the entire isolated RNA. Profiling relied on immunoSEQ multiplex PCR, and the TCRdb table lists in-frame clones only, not all of them. The table has around 690,000 clones, over 10% seen once. Trimming pared 2 bases from V and 3 bases from J, leaving 10 bases between. Per the germline V gene, CDR1 is MNHNS and CDR2 is SASEGT. This CDR3 comprises 14 residues. This clonotype was obtained from a man under 40 with type 1 diabetes. The rearrangement uses TRBV6-1 and TRBJ1-2; D not certain. Sequencing was done on a sample of naive CD4+ T cells from blood. The CDR3 DNA reads as TGTGCCAGCAGTGAAAACGGGTTGGACTATGGCTACACCTTC. The encoded protein is CASSENGLDYGYTF.